These 30 T cell receptor beta chains came from one sample sequenced in a study of tumor-infiltrating lymphocytes in oesophageal squamous cell carcinoma. TCRdb re-called the PCR reads through MiXCR, storing one row per CDR3 protein. This table holds about 12,000 distinct CDR3 sequences, about 54% found once. Sequencing was carried out using esophageal tumor tissue. Receptors were obtained from a female donor with esophageal squamous cell carcinoma.

The gene calls are TRBV7-9 and TRBJ2-5, with 10 bases aligning to TRBD1. The J call may not be correct, given that the DNA end is closer to TRBJ2-1. CDR3 length: 16 residues. CDR1 is SEHNR, CDR2 FQNEAQ, per germline (reference sequence). The CDR3 nucleotides read TGTGCCAGCAGCTCCCAGACAGGGGGCGGGATGGGTGAGCAGTTCTTC. Translated: CASSSQTGGGMGEQFF.

This clonotype was counted only a few times. CDR3 sequence: CASSAGTGGSRTEAFF. The CDR3 DNA sequence: TGTGCCAGCAGCGCAGGGACAGGGGGCAGTCGCACTGAAGCTTTCTTT. The chain uses TRBV9 and TRBJ1-1, with 12 bases that match TRBD1. CDR3 length: 16 residues. CDR1 is SGDLS, CDR2 YYNGEE, per germline. J lost 4 bases, V lost 3 bases, and 7 bases had no gene match.

The V gene is TRBV7-3, the J gene TRBJ2-2; a possible D gene is TRBD1 (5 bases). The CDR3 covers 13 residues. Trimming pared 4 bases from V and 5 bases from J, leaving 8 bases between. Germline CDR1 reads SGHTA; CDR2 reads FQGTGA. CDR3: CASSSQVTGELFF. The CDR3, as DNA: TGTGCCAGCAGCTCACAGGTGACCGGGGAGCTGTTTTTT.

The V call is TRBV7-6, the J call TRBJ2-7; TRBD1 might be the D (5 bases). This CDR3 has 12 residues. V lost 6 bases to trimming and J lost 6 bases, with 12 bases between them. CDR1 and CDR2 (germline): SGHVS, FNYEAQ. The CDR3 region is CASSLRGAEQYF. The CDR3 DNA sequence: TGTGCCAGCAGTCTTAGGGGTGCCGAGCAGTACTTC.

The gene calls are TRBV7-4 and TRBJ2-1, with a weak D call TRBD1 (6 bases). The V end was cut by 4 bases, the J end by 5 bases, with 21 bases between. This CDR3 spans 17 amino acids. Germline V gene sequence: CDR1 SGHVT, CDR2 SQSDAQ. CDR3 amino acids: CASSSPPGDGDNNEQFF. The CDR3 coding sequence is TGTGCCAGCAGCTCACCTCCAGGGGATGGGGATAACAATGAGCAGTTCTTC.

The chain joins TRBV7-2 to TRBJ2-3, with D hard to call. The better agreement between TRBJ1-6 and the DNA end casts doubt on the J call. The CDR3 contains 12 residues. Per the germline V gene, CDR1 is SGHTA and CDR2 is FQGNSA. The CDR3 loop reads CASSLGNSPLHF. In DNA form, the CDR3 reads TGTGCCAGCAGCTTGGGGAATTCACCCCTCCACTTT.

This clonotype appeared a few times. The chain combines TRBV7-2 with TRBJ2-7; 8 bases agree with TRBD2. The J call could be wrong; TRBJ2-1 is a better fit for the DNA end. Germline loops: CDR1 SGHTA, CDR2 FQGNSA. CDR3 length: 16 residues. CDR3 loop: CASSERGLVSFNEQFF. The CDR3 nucleotides are TGTGCCAGCAGCGAAAGGGGACTAGTCAGCTTCAATGAGCAGTTCTTC.

The rearrangement uses TRBV7-6 and TRBJ2-7, with a possible D match to TRBD2 (6 bases). The J call may be wrong; the DNA end is better matched by TRBJ2-5. Germline loops: CDR1 SGHVS, CDR2 FNYEAQ. The CDR3 loop spans 15 amino acids. The CDR3: CASSSAGADQETQYF. The CDR3 nucleotides read TGTGCCAGCAGTTCAGCGGGCGCAGACCAAGAGACCCAGTACTTC.

The rearrangement uses TRBV7-2 and TRBJ2-5; D uncertain. The V and J ends lost 0 bases and 11 bases respectively, with 13 bases between them. Germline CDR1 reads SGHTA; CDR2 reads FQGNSA. The CDR3 runs to 13 residues. The CDR3 sequence is CASSLAQYNEQYF. Written as DNA, the CDR3 is TGTGCCAGCAGCTTAGCCCAATACAATGAGCAGTACTTC.

The gene calls are TRBV7-2 and TRBJ2-5, with D maybe TRBD1 (6 bases). TRBJ2-7 explains the end of the DNA better; the J call may be wrong. From germline, CDR1 is SGHTA and CDR2 FQGNSA. CDR3 length: 14 residues. The CDR3 spells CASSLVQGYGEQYF. CDR3 nucleotide sequence: TGTGCCAGCAGCTTAGTACAGGGATACGGCGAGCAGTACTTC.

Turning to this clonotype: This may arise from a read error, as a much more abundant clone is one base away. The chain has TRBV10-1 and TRBJ2-7, with D perhaps TRBD2 (6 bases). Germline values: CDR1 WNHNN, CDR2 SYGVQD (reference sequence). The CDR3 loop spans 16 amino acids. V lost 0 bases and J 7 bases, leaving 19 bases between the germline ends. The CDR3 is CASSESTGSLDNEQYF. CDR3 sequence (DNA): TGCGCCAGCAGTGAGTCAACCGGGAGTCTGGACAATGAGCAGTACTTC.

About this clonotype itself: This CDR3 is missing its conserved last phenylalanine or tryptophan, likely due to a read error. The DNA is omitted, as the CDR3 cannot be located on it reliably, and the CDR3 follows TCRdb's listing. The rearrangement uses TRBV6-8 and TRBJ2-3; TRBD1 is taken as the D call from the table, unchecked against the DNA. The CDR3 adds up to 16 amino acids, both ends counted. The germline gives CDR1 MNHGY, CDR2 SAAAGT. The CDR3 spells CASVPGTGLNEQFFGP.

The rearrangement uses TRBV12-3 or TRBV12-4 and TRBJ1-1; maybe TRBD1 (5 bases). The CDR3 extends over 12 amino acids. The V end lost 4 bases, the J end lost 9 bases, and 12 bases lay between the germline ends. This CDR3 reads CASSYWGWKAFF. In DNA form, the CDR3 reads TGTGCCAGCAGTTATTGGGGCTGGAAAGCTTTCTTT.

The chain carries TRBV6-1 and TRBJ2-5; D gene ambiguous. The DNA end lines up better with TRBJ2-4; the J call may be wrong. Germline V CDR1 and CDR2: MNHNS, SASEGT. The CDR3 consists of 13 residues. The CDR3 loop is CASRLNLENIQYF. The CDR3 DNA is TGTGCCAGCAGACTTAACCTGGAAAACATTCAGTACTTC.

As regards this clonotype: The CDR3 does not end in the conserved phenylalanine or tryptophan, so this is likely a read error. The DNA is omitted, as the CDR3 cannot be located on it reliably, and the CDR3 follows TCRdb's listing. The rearrangement joins TRBV10-2 to TRBJ2-6; the DNA was not used to check the table's D call, TRBD1. The germline V gene encodes CDR1 WSHSY and CDR2 SAAADI. The CDR3 spans 15 residues, counting both ends. The CDR3 loop reads CASSDRGRETQYFGA.

Ten or more counts support this clonotype. This may stem from a read error, because a much larger clone lies one nucleotide away. The chain links TRBV7-9 to TRBJ2-7; D is uncertain. V was shortened by 3 bases and J by 7 bases, with 19 bases between the two germline ends. The CDR3 is 15 amino acids. Germline V gene data show CDR1 as SEHNR and CDR2 as FQNEAQ (reference sequence). The CDR3, as DNA: TGTGCCAGCAGCTTTTCGAGCACCCTGAGCAATGAGCAGTACTTC. Amino acid sequence: CASSFSSTLSNEQYF.

The chain employs TRBV28 and TRBJ2-7; 8 nucleotides agree with TRBD1. The J call could be wrong; TRBJ2-1 is a better fit for the DNA end. This CDR3 has 12 residues. Germline V lookup: CDR1 MDHEN, CDR2 SYDVKM. This chain's CDR3 is CASKGQGGEQFF. For the CDR3, the DNA is TGTGCCAGCAAAGGACAGGGAGGAGAGCAGTTCTTC.

In regard to this clonotype: The germline gene is not matched at one end of the junction; a read error may be the cause. The V gene is TRBV7-3, the J gene TRBJ2-5; D gene ambiguous. The germline gives CDR1 SGHTA, CDR2 FQGTGA. The CDR3 spans 13 residues. For the CDR3, the DNA is TGTGCCAGCAGCTTAACAGAAGCGAAGACCCAGGACTTC. Translating gives CASSLTEAKTQDF.

This clonotype was seen at least ten times. This chain joins TRBV7-9 and TRBJ2-1; 9 bases are a match to TRBD1. Unmatched junction bases numbered 13, after V lost 4 bases and J lost 6 bases. CDR3 length equals 17 residues. From germline, CDR1 is SEHNR and CDR2 FQNEAQ (reference sequence). The CDR3 sequence: CASSSRTGTGTRNEQFF. CDR3 nucleotide sequence: TGTGCCAGCAGCTCCAGGACCGGGACAGGGACTCGCAATGAGCAGTTCTTC.

This clonotype was seen at least ten times. This chain joins TRBV28 and TRBJ1-1; the D is unclear. This CDR3 has 16 amino acids. Deletions cut 1 base from V and 0 bases from J, with 12 bases between. From germline, CDR1 is MDHEN and CDR2 SYDVKM. CDR3 DNA sequence: TGTGCCAGCAGTTTATCGGCAGGAACCATGAACACTGAAGCTTTCTTT. Translated: CASSLSAGTMNTEAFF.

This clonotype qualifies as large. The chain couples TRBV6-1 to TRBJ2-3; D may correspond to TRBD1 or TRBD2 (5 bases each). Germline loops: CDR1 MNHNS, CDR2 SASEGT. V was cut by 7 bases and J by 0 bases, with 11 bases left in between. CDR3 length equals 14 residues. The DNA for the CDR3 is TGTGCCAGCACCCGGGGCGGGAGCACAGATACGCAGTATTTT. Translated: CASTRGGSTDTQYF.

The genes are TRBV7-3 and TRBJ2-1, with 7 bases matching TRBD2. The ends lost 6 bases at V and 8 bases at J; junction bases unmatched: 10. The V gene's germline CDR1 is SGHTA and CDR2 FQGTGA. There are 14 residues in the CDR3. CDR3 sequence reads: CASSSAGDLDEQFF. The CDR3 DNA reads TGTGCCAGCAGTTCGGCGGGAGATTTGGATGAGCAGTTCTTC. The entire variable domain, with the rest obtained from reference TRBV7-3 and TRBJ2-1, is as follows: GAGVSQTPSNKVTEKGKYVELRCDPISGHTALYWYRQSLGQGPEFLIYFQGTGAADDSGLPNDRFFAVRPEGSVSTLKIQRTERGDSAVYLCASSSAGDLDEQFFGPGTRLTVL.

This clonotype was counted between two and nine times. The chain employs TRBV7-8 and TRBJ2-1, with 8 bases identical to TRBD1. Unmatched junction bases numbered 10, after V lost 4 bases and J lost 5 bases. The CDR3 totals 16 residues. The germline V gene encodes CDR1 SGHVS and CDR2 FQNEAQ. The CDR3, as DNA: TGTGCCAGCAGCTCCAGTTGGGGACAGGAAAACAATGAGCAGTTCTTC. Encoded protein: CASSSSWGQENNEQFF.

By sample share, this clonotype is medium-sized. Given a much more abundant clone one base away, this may be a read error. The rearrangement links TRBV7-3 to TRBJ2-5; possibly TRBD2 for D (6 bases). CDR3 length: 15 residues. Trimming shortened V by 4 bases and J by 11 bases, and 23 bases separated the two germline ends. Germline CDR1 is SGHTA and CDR2 is FQGTGA. The CDR3 reads CASSSGRDLHNEQYF. The CDR3 coding sequence is TGTGCCAGCAGCTCCGGGCGGGACCTACACAATGAGCAGTACTTC. The whole variable domain, remainder taken from reference TRBV7-3 and TRBJ2-5, is GAGVSQTPSNKVTEKGKYVELRCDPISGHTALYWYRQSLGQGPEFLIYFQGTGAADDSGLPNDRFFAVRPEGSVSTLKIQRTERGDSAVYLCASSSGRDLHNEQYFGPGTRLLVL.

The chain uses TRBV6-8 and TRBJ1-1; 8 bases match TRBD1. V lost 6 bases to trimming and J lost 14 bases; unmatched junction nucleotides: 20. The germline V gene has CDR1 MNHGY and CDR2 SAAAGT. The CDR3 covers 15 residues. In DNA, the CDR3 is TGTGCCAGCAGCTTAGAATACAGGGGGGCGAGTGAGCAGTTCTTT. Protein sequence: CASSLEYRGASEQFF.

In this sample, this clonotype turned up a few times. The gene calls are TRBV7-6 and TRBJ2-5; tentative D call: TRBD1 (5 bases). Germline V gives CDR1 SGHVS, CDR2 FNYEAQ. V dropped 1 base and J dropped 5 bases, with 14 bases sitting between them. CDR3 length: 15 residues. CDR3: CASSLGGPKGETQYF. CDR3 DNA: TGTGCCAGCAGCTTAGGAGGACCAAAGGGGGAGACCCAGTACTTC.

This clonotype was detected only a few times. As the CDR3 is not closed by the conserved phenylalanine or tryptophan, this likely results from a read error. No DNA is shown, since the ends of the CDR3 on it are uncertain; the CDR3 is the one TCRdb lists. The genes are TRBV7-9 and TRBJ2-6; the table's TRBD2 call for D was not verified on the DNA. The CDR3 adds up to 16 amino acids, both ends counted. The V gene's germline CDR1 is SEHNR and CDR2 FQNEAQ (reference sequence). The CDR3 is CASSLAGGNSPLHFGN.

The V call is TRBV6-6, the J call TRBJ1-2, with D possibly being TRBD1 (5 bases). Looked up from germline, CDR1 is MNHNY and CDR2 is SVGAGI (reference sequence). Trimming left V 0 bases short and J 1 base short, with 9 bases between. The CDR3 runs 15 residues. The chain's CDR3 is CASSYSRQINYGYTF. CDR3 nucleotide sequence: TGTGCCAGCAGTTACTCAAGACAGATTAACTATGGCTACACCTTC.

The CDR3, as DNA: TGTGCCAGCAGTTTAGAGGTCGGGTTAGGGGGACAAGAGACCCAGTACTTC. This codes for CASSLEVGLGGQETQYF. The chain employs TRBV12-3 or TRBV12-4 and TRBJ2-4; D possibly corresponds to TRBD1 (6 bases). The closer fit of TRBJ2-5 to the DNA end suggests the J call may be wrong. This CDR3 is 17 amino acids long.

The chain has TRBV27 and TRBJ2-1, with D perhaps matching TRBD1 (5 bases). The CDR3 runs 12 residues. Trimming shortened V by 5 bases and J by 5 bases, and 7 bases separated the two germline ends. Germline V CDR1 and CDR2: MNHEY, SMNVEV (reference sequence). CDR3 coding DNA: TGTGCCAGCAGTCGACAGAACAATGAGCAGTTCTTC. As protein: CASSRQNNEQFF.